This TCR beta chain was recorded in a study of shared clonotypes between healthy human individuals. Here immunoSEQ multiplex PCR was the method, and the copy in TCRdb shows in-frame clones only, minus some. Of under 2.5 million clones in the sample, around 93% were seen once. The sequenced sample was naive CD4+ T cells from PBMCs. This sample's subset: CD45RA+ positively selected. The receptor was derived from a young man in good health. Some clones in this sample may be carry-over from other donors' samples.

The CDR3 protein is CASRRDGDPLTSGSTDTQYF. CDR3 nucleotide sequence: TGTGCCAGCAGGCGTGACGGGGACCCTCTGACTAGCGGGAGCACAGATACGCAGTATTTT. The chain recombines TRBV27 with TRBJ2-3, with 10 nucleotides matching TRBD2. The CDR3 runs to 20 residues. V lost 6 bases to trimming and J lost 0 bases; unmatched junction nucleotides: 18. From germline, CDR1 is MNHEY and CDR2 SMNVEV (reference sequence).